One sample yielded the 20 T cell receptor beta chains listed below, sequenced in a study of blood T cell repertoires in COVID-19. The assay was immunoSEQ multiplex PCR, and TCRdb's table has in-frame clones only and misses some. The sample lists fewer than 250,000 clones; 85% were seen once. The sequencing input was peripheral blood. The receptors stem from a man in his fifties or sixties with COVID-19, enrolled during active disease.

This chain links TRBV14 with TRBJ1-1; 9 nucleotides agree with TRBD1. The V gene end was trimmed by 6 bases and the J gene end by 1 base; junction bases not matched to a gene: 15. CDR1 SGHDN and CDR2 FVKESK come from the germline V gene. The CDR3 loop spans 18 amino acids. In nucleotides, the CDR3 is TGTGCCAGCAGGTTTACAGGGGGCGCTTCGGGTACGAACACTGAAGCTTTCTTT. Protein sequence: CASRFTGGASGTNTEAFF.

The chain carries TRBV19 and TRBJ2-2; D unresolved. Germline V gene sequence: CDR1 LNHDA, CDR2 SQIVND (reference sequence). V was cut by 1 base and J by 1 base, with 10 bases left in between. CDR3 length: 16 amino acids. In DNA form, the CDR3 reads TGTGCCAGTAGTATAGCAGGTGTGCGGAACACCGGGGAGCTGTTTTTT. The encoded protein is CASSIAGVRNTGELFF.

V usage is TRBV19 and J usage is TRBJ1-1; TRBD1 matches 11 bases. Looked up from germline, CDR1 is LNHDA and CDR2 is SQIVND (reference sequence). Germline trimming cut 6 bases from V and 1 base from J; bases unmatched to any gene: 4. The CDR3 is 15 amino acids. CDR3 sequence: CASRDRGLGNTEAFF. The CDR3 DNA is TGTGCCAGTAGGGACAGGGGGCTGGGGAACACTGAAGCTTTCTTT.

The rearrangement links TRBV9 to TRBJ2-7, with a weak D call TRBD2 (6 bases). V lost 4 bases, J lost 7 bases, and 18 bases lay in between. Germline V gene sequence: CDR1 SGDLS, CDR2 YYNGEE. The CDR3 consists of 14 residues. The CDR3 DNA sequence: TGTGCCAGCAGCTCCCGGACTACTAGTAGGGAGCAGTACTTC. Its translation is CASSSRTTSREQYF.

J is TRBJ1-1 and V is TRBV7-2, with TRBD1 matching over 7 bases. The CDR3 runs to 15 residues. V shed 5 bases, J shed 2 bases, and the junction held 8 bases outside the gene matches. Germline V CDR1 and CDR2: SGHTA, FQGNSA. CDR3 DNA sequence: TGTGCCAGCAGCCTCGACAGGGCGATAAACACTGAAGCTTTCTTT. Protein: CASSLDRAINTEAFF.

This clone appeared a single time. The rearrangement links TRBV29-1 to TRBJ1-1, with D uncertain. Per germline, CDR1 SQVTM and CDR2 ANQGSEA. The V end lost 7 bases, the J end lost 9 bases, and 15 bases lay between the germline ends. This CDR3 region has 11 residues. The CDR3 bases are TGCAGCGCCCGGCTCCGCGGGAAAGCTTTCTTT. Translating gives CSARLRGKAFF.

The gene calls are TRBV30 and TRBJ1-6; possible D gene TRBD1, 5 bases. The CDR3 has 15 residues. Per germline, CDR1 GTSNPN and CDR2 SVGIG (reference sequence). V was shortened by 3 bases and J by 0 bases, with 9 bases between the two germline ends. The CDR3 loop reads CAWRDTSSYNSPLHF. The CDR3 coding sequence is TGTGCCTGGAGGGACACGAGCTCCTATAATTCACCCCTCCACTTT.

This chain connects TRBV9 to TRBJ2-1; perhaps TRBD2 as D (6 bases). Germline loops: CDR1 SGDLS, CDR2 YYNGEE. The germline V and J ends were trimmed by 4 bases and 4 bases, with 9 bases remaining between them. CDR3 length equals 13 residues. This CDR3 reads CASSSGGYNEQFF. In nucleotides, the CDR3 is TGTGCCAGCAGCTCAGGAGGGTACAATGAGCAGTTCTTC.

The chain carries TRBV6-1 and TRBJ1-1, with a possible D match to TRBD1 (6 bases). This CDR3 region has 15 residues. Germline V gene data show CDR1 as MNHNS and CDR2 as SASEGT. V was pared by 2 bases and J by 5 bases, with 15 bases between. CDR3 nucleotides: TGTGCCAGCAGTGAAAACCCGCAGGGGCCAACTGAAGCTTTCTTT. This codes for CASSENPQGPTEAFF.

This clone was picked up a small number of times. The chain joins TRBV29-1 to TRBJ1-2; D uncertain. Germline V gene lookup returns CDR1 SQVTM and CDR2 ANQGSEA. The ends were cut back, 7 bases at V and 10 bases at J, with 13 bases in the middle. CDR3 length: 10 amino acids. This chain's CDR3 is CSAGSASYTF. CDR3 nucleotide sequence: TGCAGCGCGGGAAGCGCGTCCTACACCTTC.

This clone was found once. The gene calls are TRBV2 and TRBJ1-6; weak D call: TRBD1 (6 bases). The germline CDR1 and CDR2 sequences are SNHLY and FYNNEI. This CDR3 comprises 17 residues. The V end lost 5 bases, the J end lost 0 bases, and 14 bases lay between the germline ends. Here the CDR3 reads CASSLKGGTSYNSPLHF. In DNA, the CDR3 is TGTGCCAGCAGTTTAAAAGGGGGAACCTCCTATAATTCACCCCTCCACTTT.

This clone came up a few times. This rearrangement joins TRBV18 to TRBJ2-3, with 10 bases lining up with TRBD1. The CDR3 length is 15 residues. In germline, CDR1 is KGHSH, CDR2 LQKENI. After removal of 5 bases from V and 4 bases from J, the junction contained 6 bases not matched to a gene. CDR3 DNA sequence: TGTGCCAGCTCATCCGGGACAGGGGTTGCAGATACGCAGTATTTT. Its protein is CASSSGTGVADTQYF.

This sequence joins TRBV15 and TRBJ1-2, with TRBD1 as a possible D gene (6 bases). The CDR3 is 12 amino acids. Trimming took 2 bases from V and 7 from J, leaving 8 bases between them. Germline V CDR1 and CDR2: LNHNV, YYDKDF (reference sequence). The CDR3 coding sequence is TGTGCCACCAGCAGACAGGGGCCTGGCTACACCTTC. Its protein is CATSRQGPGYTF.

This clone was detected only once. The V call is TRBV6-5, the J call TRBJ2-5; 10 bases are a match to TRBD1. The CDR3 sequence is 15 residues long. Germline V lookup: CDR1 MNHEY, CDR2 SVGAGI. J gave up 5 bases and V 6 bases, and 9 bases lay outside the gene matches. The chain's CDR3 is CASSPGQGGWETQYF. CDR3 nucleotide sequence: TGTGCCAGCAGCCCCGGACAGGGGGGATGGGAGACCCAGTACTTC.

V gene TRBV9 combines with J gene TRBJ2-7; 9 bases are a match to TRBD2. The CDR3 runs 15 residues. Germline CDR1 is SGDLS and CDR2 is YYNGEE. The junction had 11 bases not matched to a gene; V was cut back by 4 bases and J by 6 bases. CDR3 protein: CASSYGGLAGGEQYF. The CDR3 nucleotides read TGTGCCAGCAGCTATGGGGGACTAGCTGGGGGCGAGCAGTACTTC. The full variable domain, rest sourced from reference TRBV9 and TRBJ2-7, is DSGVTQTPKHLITATGQRVTLRCSPRSGDLSVYWYQQSLDQGLQFLIQYYNGEERAKGNILERFSAQQFPDLHSELNLSSLELGDSALYFCASSYGGLAGGEQYFGPGTRLTVT.

The chain has TRBV6-6 and TRBJ1-1; tentative D call: TRBD1 (5 bases). Trimming took off 2 bases at V and 6 bases at J, with 13 bases between the two ends. Germline CDR1 is MNHNY and CDR2 is SVGAGI (reference sequence). The CDR3 contains 14 residues. CDR3 bases: TGTGCCAGCAGTTACCCGGAACGGGGGTCTGAAGCTTTCTTT. Its protein is CASSYPERGSEAFF.

The V call is TRBV4-2, the J call TRBJ1-1; D is ambiguous. The CDR3 covers 15 residues. Germline-derived CDR1 and CDR2 are LGHNA and YNFKEQ. Trimming removed 2 bases at V and 2 bases at J, with 12 bases between. In DNA, the CDR3 is TGTGCCAGCAGCCAAATTTCAGGTACCAACACTGAAGCTTTCTTT. This codes for CASSQISGTNTEAFF.

V and J are TRBV27 and TRBJ1-1; 7 bases are shared with TRBD1. J gave up 2 bases and V 0 bases, and 6 bases lay outside the gene matches. Per germline, CDR1 MNHEY and CDR2 SMNVEV (reference sequence). The CDR3 runs 16 residues. The CDR3 DNA reads as TGTGCCAGCAGTTTATCCTGGCAGGGGGGAAACACTGAAGCTTTCTTT. This encodes CASSLSWQGGNTEAFF.

The chain joins TRBV14 to TRBJ1-1; no definite D call. The CDR3 is 14 amino acids. Germline CDR1 is SGHDN and CDR2 is FVKESK. Trimming took 6 bases from V and 1 from J, leaving 12 bases between them. CDR3 region: CASRLFDKNTEAFF. In nucleotides, the CDR3 is TGTGCCAGCAGACTGTTCGACAAGAACACTGAAGCTTTCTTT.

The chain carries TRBV7-9 and TRBJ1-4; 8 nucleotides align to TRBD1. The ends lost 5 bases at V and 3 bases at J; junction bases unmatched: 11. The CDR3 covers 17 residues. Germline-derived CDR1 and CDR2 are SEHNR and FQNEAQ (reference sequence). The CDR3 nucleotides read TGTGCCAGCAGCCCATCCCCGGACAGGGCGGCTAATGAAAAACTGTTTTTT. Its protein product is CASSPSPDRAANEKLFF.